The 26 T cell receptor beta chains in this list originate from one sample, sequenced in a study of T cell repertoires in cytomegalovirus infection. MiXCR was run by TCRdb on the reads, yielding one entry per CDR3 protein. The table has tens of thousands of distinct CDR3 sequences, 25% to 30% seen once; the top ten hold about 60%. No antigen is known for these receptors. Source: CD8+ T cells from cultured PBMCs, taken from culture after CMV antigen stimulation. The receptors here all came from a human donor in good health (CMV status not recorded). Some clones in this sample may be carry-over from other donors' samples.

This clonotype was recorded many times. The V call is TRBV2, the J call TRBJ2-4; no clear D gene. The CDR3 consists of 12 residues. V was cut by 9 bases and J by 2 bases, with 8 bases left in between. The V gene's germline CDR1 is SNHLY and CDR2 FYNNEI. This CDR3 reads CARPETKNIQYF. CDR3 coding DNA: TGTGCCAGGCCCGAGACCAAAAACATTCAGTACTTC. Full variable domain (rest looked up from reference TRBV2 and TRBJ2-4): EPEVTQTPSHQVTQMGQEVILRCVPISNHLYFYWYRQILGQKVEFLVSFYNNEISEKSEIFDDQFSVERPDGSNFTLKIRSTKLEDSAMYFCARPETKNIQYFGAGTRLSVL.

This clonotype was seen a handful of times. V usage is TRBV4-1 and J usage is TRBJ2-7; 8 bases fit TRBD2. Germline CDR1 reads MGHRA; CDR2 reads YSYEKL. Losses at the gene ends were 0 bases for V and 9 bases for J; bases not matched to a gene: 7. The CDR3 consists of 14 residues. The chain's CDR3 is CASSQEERGGWQYF. The CDR3 DNA is TGCGCCAGCAGCCAAGAGGAACGGGGGGGCTGGCAGTACTTC.

This clonotype was seen a few times. CDR3 nucleotides: TGTGCCTGGAGTGTAGGGGGACTCAATGAGCAGTTCTTC. Translating it yields CAWSVGGLNEQFF. V and J are TRBV30 and TRBJ2-1; possibly TRBD1 or TRBD2 for D (6 bases each). The V and J ends lost 0 bases and 6 bases respectively, with 9 bases between them. This CDR3 comprises 13 residues. Germline CDR1 is GTSNPN and CDR2 is SVGIG (reference sequence).

This clonotype was detected many times. The V and J genes are TRBV5-4 and TRBJ2-1; 7 nucleotides align to TRBD1. The CDR3 is made up of 15 amino acids. The junction had 8 bases not matched to a gene; V was cut back by 4 bases and J by 4 bases. CDR1 and CDR2 (germline): SGHNT, YYREEE (reference sequence). CDR3 bases: TGTGCCAGCAGCCCTAAGCCGGGACAGTACAATGAGCAGTTCTTC. It codes for CASSPKPGQYNEQFF.

The rearrangement links TRBV6-1 to TRBJ1-5; a possible D gene is TRBD1 (6 bases). The V gene's germline CDR1 is MNHNS and CDR2 SASEGT. V was pared by 6 bases and J by 4 bases, with 10 bases between. CDR3 length: 13 residues. The CDR3 sequence: CASSPGVNQPQHF. As DNA, the CDR3 is TGTGCCAGCAGCCCAGGGGTTAATCAGCCCCAGCATTTT.

This rearrangement joins TRBV7-8 to TRBJ2-3, with D tentatively TRBD2 (6 bases). The CDR3 consists of 16 residues. Germline loops: CDR1 SGHVS, CDR2 FQNEAQ. Trimming pared 5 bases from V and 2 bases from J, leaving 17 bases between. CDR3 in DNA: TGTGCCAGCAGCCTAGATACGGGGAGGCACACAGATACGCAGTATTTT. Translation: CASSLDTGRHTDTQYF.

This clonotype was seen many times. The V call is TRBV7-2, the J call TRBJ2-1; 11 nucleotides match TRBD2. Germline V gene lookup returns CDR1 SGHTA and CDR2 FQGNSA. This CDR3 is 15 amino acids long. The trim removed 5 bases at V and 5 bases at J, leaving 5 bases unmatched. This chain's CDR3 is CASSVGLADHNEQFF. CDR3 DNA sequence: TGTGCCAGCAGCGTGGGACTAGCGGACCACAATGAGCAGTTCTTC.

The gene calls are TRBV11-2 and TRBJ2-7, with 12 bases aligning to TRBD2. Trimming removed 1 base from V and 4 bases from J; junction bases left unmatched: 8. The V gene's germline CDR1 is SGHAT and CDR2 FQNNGV. This CDR3 is 17 amino acids long. The CDR3 coding sequence is TGTGCCAGCAGCTTAGTCTCCGGGACTAGCGGGTTATACGAGCAGTACTTC. Translation gives CASSLVSGTSGLYEQYF.

This chain uses TRBV20-1 with TRBJ2-2; D not resolved. V gave up 6 bases and J gave up 8 bases, with 13 bases separating them. Germline V gene sequence: CDR1 DFQATT, CDR2 SNEGSKA (reference sequence). There are 12 residues in the CDR3. The chain's CDR3 is CSAKIRPGELFF. For the CDR3, the DNA is TGCAGTGCAAAGATTAGACCGGGGGAGCTGTTTTTT.

In this sample, this clonotype turned up many times. V is TRBV7-2 and J is TRBJ2-1, with 14 nucleotides matching TRBD2. Germline V gene data show CDR1 as SGHTA and CDR2 as FQGNSA. CDR3 length: 16 amino acids. V lost 3 bases to trimming and J lost 5 bases; unmatched junction nucleotides: 3. The CDR3 DNA reads TGTGCCAGCAGCTTTGGGACTAGCGGGAGAAACAATGAGCAGTTCTTC. Translated, it gives CASSFGTSGRNNEQFF.

The rearrangement joins TRBV5-6 to TRBJ2-7, with 7 bases lining up with TRBD2. This CDR3 is 13 amino acids long. The V gene's germline CDR1 is SGHDT and CDR2 YYEEEE. V shed 5 bases and J 4 bases; nucleotides not matched to a gene: 6. CDR3 amino acids: CASSLAREYEQYF. The CDR3 nucleotides are TGTGCCAGCAGTTTAGCGCGGGAGTACGAGCAGTACTTC. Full variable domain (rest looked up from reference TRBV5-6 and TRBJ2-7): DAGVTQSPTHLIKTRGQQVTLRCSPKSGHDTVSWYQQALGQGPQFIFQYYEEEERQRGNFPDRFSGHQFPNYSSELNVNALLLGDSALYLCASSLAREYEQYFGPGTRLTVT.

Turning to this clonotype: A much larger clone sits a single nucleotide away, making a read error possible. V is TRBV7-6 and J is TRBJ1-2; D is perhaps TRBD1 (6 bases). In germline, CDR1 is SGHVS, CDR2 FNYEAQ. This CDR3 has 13 amino acids. The CDR3 loop is CVSSPTGNYGYTF. The CDR3 DNA sequence: TGTGTCAGCAGCCCCACAGGGAACTATGGCTACACCTTC.

This clonotype was observed a handful of times. This chain connects TRBV20-1 to TRBJ2-4; D may be TRBD2 (5 bases). Trimming took off 3 bases at V and 5 bases at J, with 8 bases between the two ends. The V gene's germline CDR1 is DFQATT and CDR2 SNEGSKA (reference sequence). The CDR3 is 12 residues long. CDR3 sequence reads: CSASLGENIQYF. CDR3 in DNA: TGCAGTGCTAGTTTGGGAGAAAACATTCAGTACTTC.

There are a few counts of this clonotype. The chain is built from TRBV28 and TRBJ2-7, with 7 bases aligning to TRBD1. CDR1 and CDR2 (germline): MDHEN, SYDVKM. This CDR3 is 16 amino acids long. The ends lost 5 bases at V and 1 base at J; junction bases unmatched: 11. This CDR3 reads CASSPRTGIRSYEQYF. CDR3 in DNA: TGTGCCAGCAGTCCTCGGACAGGTATCAGGTCCTACGAGCAGTACTTC.

This clonotype has only a few counts. The chain combines TRBV2 with TRBJ2-5, with D possibly being TRBD2 (5 bases). Germline lookup yields CDR1 SNHLY and CDR2 FYNNEI. CDR3 size: 13 residues. Trimming removed 4 bases at V and 5 bases at J, with 11 bases between. CDR3 in amino acids: CASSAGDKETQYF. In nucleotides, the CDR3 is TGTGCCAGCAGTGCCGGGGATAAGGAGACCCAGTACTTC.

This chain connects TRBV4-3 to TRBJ2-2; possibly TRBD1 for D (5 bases). Germline V gives CDR1 LGHNA, CDR2 YSLEER. Trimming removed 1 base from V and 6 bases from J, with 12 bases in between. The CDR3 sequence is 15 residues long. CDR3 protein: CASSQGQGRAGELFF. CDR3 DNA sequence: TGCGCCAGCAGCCAAGGTCAGGGAAGGGCCGGGGAGCTGTTTTTT.

This clonotype was found a few times. The rearrangement links TRBV7-3 to TRBJ2-7; the D gene is possibly TRBD1 (7 bases). The CDR3 loop spans 13 amino acids. The V gene lost 5 bases and the J gene lost 6 bases, with 14 bases spanning the gap. Looked up from germline, CDR1 is SGHTA and CDR2 is FQGTGA. The CDR3, as DNA: TGTGCCAGCAGCCTAAGACAGGGAGGCGAGCAGTACTTC. Its protein is CASSLRQGGEQYF.

This clonotype has a count of ten or more. The CDR3 nucleotides are TGTGCCAGCAGTGCCCACCGGGACACCACCTACGAGCAGTACTTC. This codes for CASSAHRDTTYEQYF. The chain uses TRBV12-3 or TRBV12-4 and TRBJ2-7, with TRBD1 as a possible D gene (6 bases). The CDR3 sequence is 15 residues long. Trimming pared 5 bases from V and 2 bases from J, leaving 16 bases between.

V and J are TRBV20-1 and TRBJ2-7, with 7 bases lining up with TRBD1. Germline CDR1 is DFQATT and CDR2 is SNEGSKA (reference sequence). This CDR3 is 15 amino acids long. The trim removed 0 bases at V and 4 bases at J, leaving 9 bases unmatched. Written as DNA, the CDR3 is TGCAGTGCTAGAGATGGTGGGGACAGCTCATACGAGCAGTACTTC. This translates into CSARDGGDSSYEQYF.

This clonotype has only a few counts. The J gene is TRBJ2-5, the V gene TRBV12-3 or TRBV12-4, with 8 bases fitting TRBD2. J gave up 0 bases and V 4 bases, and 4 bases lay outside the gene matches. This CDR3 is built from 15 residues. CDR3: CASSSLAGNQETQYF. The CDR3 DNA reads as TGTGCCAGCAGTTCGTTAGCGGGAAACCAAGAGACCCAGTACTTC.

This clonotype was seen at least ten times. The chain combines TRBV9 with TRBJ2-7; D possibly corresponds to TRBD2 (5 bases). Looked up from germline, CDR1 is SGDLS and CDR2 is YYNGEE. Trimming took off 0 bases at V and 0 bases at J, with 7 bases between the two ends. The CDR3 consists of 14 residues. CDR3 DNA: TGTGCCAGCAGCGTAGCTGAGGGCTCCTACGAGCAGTACTTC. This sequence encodes CASSVAEGSYEQYF. Full variable domain (outside the CDR3, taken from reference TRBV9 and TRBJ2-7): DSGVTQTPKHLITATGQRVTLRCSPRSGDLSVYWYQQSLDQGLQFLIQYYNGEERAKGNILERFSAQQFPDLHSELNLSSLELGDSALYFCASSVAEGSYEQYFGPGTRLTVT.

The chain links TRBV20-1 to TRBJ1-1, with D unclear. Germline assignment: CDR1 DFQATT and CDR2 SNEGSKA (reference sequence). V was trimmed by 3 bases and J by 4 bases, leaving 18 bases between them. This CDR3 region has 15 residues. The CDR3, as DNA: TGCAGTGCTAGTCCCCCCGAGACGGAATTCACTGAAGCTTTCTTT. It yields the protein CSASPPETEFTEAFF.

The sample holds a few counts of this clonotype. The chain links TRBV27 to TRBJ1-3; D might be TRBD1 (5 bases). The CDR3 runs to 13 residues. The V and J ends lost 6 bases and 11 bases respectively, with 17 bases between them. The germline CDR1 and CDR2 sequences are MNHEY and SMNVEV (reference sequence). The DNA of the CDR3 is TGTGCCAGCAGCCTGTGGAGGGGAAGTCCCATATATTTT. Residues: CASSLWRGSPIYF.

The chain combines TRBV11-3 with TRBJ2-1; 11 nucleotides align to TRBD1. J lost 8 bases, V lost 4 bases, and 7 bases had no gene match. Germline V gene sequence: CDR1 SGHNT, CDR2 YENEEA. CDR3 length: 15 amino acids. CDR3 nucleotides: TGTGCCAGCAGCTCCGGACAGGGGGCATTGGATGAGCAGTTCTTC. It is translated as CASSSGQGALDEQFF.

This clonotype was seen a few times. The rearrangement joins TRBV5-6 to TRBJ2-7; D is perhaps TRBD1 or TRBD2 (5 bases each). The ends were cut back, 3 bases at V and 7 bases at J, with 14 bases in the middle. This CDR3 is 13 amino acids long. Germline CDR1 and CDR2: SGHDT and YYEEEE. The CDR3 bases are TGTGCCAGCAGCTCGGGGACGGTACGAGAGCAGTACTTC. Translated, it gives CASSSGTVREQYF. The variable domain in full, with the rest retrieved from reference TRBV5-6 and TRBJ2-7, is DAGVTQSPTHLIKTRGQQVTLRCSPKSGHDTVSWYQQALGQGPQFIFQYYEEEERQRGNFPDRFSGHQFPNYSSELNVNALLLGDSALYLCASSSGTVREQYFGPGTRLTVT.

J is TRBJ1-5 and V is TRBV27, with TRBD1 identical over 8 bases. CDR1 and CDR2 from the germline V gene are MNHEY and SMNVEV (reference sequence). V trimming: 0 bases; J trimming: 5 bases; junction bases outside the gene matches: 9. CDR3 length: 17 amino acids. CDR3 DNA sequence: TGTGCCAGCAGTTTATCGATGGGGGACAGGATTGATCAGCCCCAGCATTTT. Its protein product is CASSLSMGDRIDQPQHF.